This passage covers 25 T cell receptor beta chains from one sample sequenced in a study of Ad26.COV2.S vaccination and SARS-CoV-2 variants. Sample treatment: roughly 20 received Ad26.COV2.S at low or high dose, single or two shots; 5 received placebo; per-sample allocation not given. Samples were taken on day 63 after the first vaccine or placebo injection. The repertoire was sequenced with immunoSEQ multiplex PCR; TCRdb's copy has only in-frame clones and lacks some. The data contain 430,000 or so clones, about 88% of them singletons. The sequences come from peripheral blood, collected in a trial of Ad26.COV2.S vaccine versus placebo. These receptor sequences come from a person aged 18-65 years who received the Ad26.COV2.S COVID-19 vaccine or a placebo.

The chain joins TRBV11-2 to TRBJ1-2; TRBD1 matches at 10 bases. Germline V CDR1 and CDR2: SGHAT, FQNNGV. This CDR3 is built from 15 residues. J was trimmed by 4 bases and V by 0 bases; bases with no gene match: 2. The CDR3 is CASSLEGTGVYGYTF. In DNA form, the CDR3 reads TGTGCCAGCAGCTTAGAAGGGACAGGGGTCTATGGCTACACCTTC.

The V gene is TRBV19, the J gene TRBJ2-3; perhaps TRBD2 as D (5 bases). V lost 6 bases and J 4 bases, leaving 11 bases between the germline ends. The CDR3 has 13 amino acids. Germline CDR1 LNHDA, CDR2 SQIVND (reference sequence). The CDR3 region has the DNA TGTGCCAGTAGGGAGACTACATCAGATACGCAGTATTTT. Translation gives CASRETTSDTQYF.

The V and J genes are TRBV7-8 and TRBJ2-1; unclear D gene. Germline-derived CDR1 and CDR2 are SGHVS and FQNEAQ. Trimming took off 5 bases at V and 8 bases at J, with 7 bases between the two ends. The CDR3 contains 11 residues. CDR3 sequence (DNA): TGTGCCAGCAGCCTTGGGGATGAGCAGTTCTTC. Encoded protein: CASSLGDEQFF.

The rearrangement links TRBV7-9 to TRBJ1-3, with D tentatively TRBD1 (5 bases). The CDR3 contains 13 residues. Germline V CDR1 and CDR2: SEHNR, FQNEAQ (reference sequence). V lost 5 bases and J lost 9, with 14 bases in between. In DNA, the CDR3 is TGTGCCAGCAGCAGGGGTCACGGGAGCACCATATATTTT. It yields the protein CASSRGHGSTIYF.

This chain uses TRBV10-3 with TRBJ2-1; D remains unclear. Between the trimmed V and J ends, which lost 3 bases and 0 bases, there was a span of 9 bases. Germline V gene data show CDR1 as ENHRY and CDR2 as SYGVKD. The CDR3 loop spans 15 amino acids. The CDR3 nucleotides are TGTGCCATCAGTGATGACTCTTTCTCCTACAATGAGCAGTTCTTC. Amino acids: CAISDDSFSYNEQFF.

Details on this clone: Within the sample, other DNA sequences also encode this same CDR3. The chain couples TRBV4-3 to TRBJ1-5; 7 positions agree with TRBD1. The CDR3 loop spans 14 amino acids. The trim removed 0 bases at V and 7 bases at J, leaving 3 bases unmatched. Germline V lookup: CDR1 LGHNA, CDR2 YSLEER. The CDR3 DNA follows: TGCGCCAGCAGCCAAGATCGAGGGGGCCAGCCCCAGCATTTT. This gives the protein CASSQDRGGQPQHF.

The chain carries TRBV7-9 and TRBJ1-2; 7 bases map to TRBD1. Germline V gene sequence: CDR1 SEHNR, CDR2 FQNEAQ (reference sequence). J gave up 4 bases and V 5 bases, and 7 bases lay outside the gene matches. The length of the CDR3 is 14 residues. CDR3 protein: CASSPQTGSYGYTF. The CDR3 DNA sequence: TGTGCCAGCAGCCCTCAGACAGGGAGCTATGGCTACACCTTC.

J is TRBJ2-7 and V is TRBV6-5; D is ambiguous. CDR1 MNHEY and CDR2 SVGAGI come from the germline V gene. Between the trimmed V and J ends, which lost 6 bases and 0 bases, there was a span of 12 bases. The CDR3 has 14 amino acids. The CDR3 DNA follows: TGTGCCAGCAGGGTGGGGTGGGACTCCTACGAGCAGTACTTC. Protein: CASRVGWDSYEQYF.

This clone was picked up one time. The chain employs TRBV11-2 and TRBJ2-1, with D perhaps matching TRBD2 (5 bases). CDR3 size: 16 residues. The V and J ends lost 5 bases and 0 bases respectively, with 14 bases between them. The germline gives CDR1 SGHAT, CDR2 FQNNGV. CDR3 nucleotides: TGTGCCAGCAGCGGAAACCGGGGAACCTCCTACAATGAGCAGTTCTTC. This gives the protein CASSGNRGTSYNEQFF. Combining the CDR3 with reference TRBV11-2 and TRBJ2-1 gives the whole variable domain EAGVAQSPRYKIIEKRQSVAFWCNPISGHATLYWYQQILGQGPKLLIQFQNNGVVDDSQLPKDRFSAERLKGVDSTLKIQPAKLEDSAVYLCASSGNRGTSYNEQFFGPGTRLTVL.

The V gene is TRBV7-9, the J gene TRBJ1-2; D perhaps matches TRBD1 (6 bases). The CDR3 covers 13 residues. Germline CDR1 is SEHNR and CDR2 is FQNEAQ (reference sequence). Trimming took 7 bases from V and 2 from J, leaving 11 bases between them. The CDR3 sequence: CASNDGQNYGYTF. In DNA, the CDR3 is TGTGCCAGCAACGACGGACAGAACTATGGCTACACCTTC.

This clone was seen just once. The chain carries TRBV7-9 and TRBJ2-1; D is undetermined. The ends were cut back, 5 bases at V and 4 bases at J, with 9 bases in the middle. Looked up from germline, CDR1 is SEHNR and CDR2 is FQNEAQ (reference sequence). This CDR3 contains 13 residues. CDR3 sequence reads: CASSPSEYNEQFF. The CDR3 DNA sequence: TGTGCCAGCAGCCCCTCTGAGTACAATGAGCAGTTCTTC.

The chain carries TRBV27 and TRBJ2-2, with D unclear. The CDR3 is 12 residues long. Between the trimmed V and J ends, which lost 5 bases and 8 bases, there was a span of 9 bases. Germline V gene lookup returns CDR1 MNHEY and CDR2 SMNVEV (reference sequence). CDR3 bases: TGTGCCAGCAGTAAATTCCGGGGGGAGCTGTTTTTT. Its translation is CASSKFRGELFF.

The CDR3 DNA reads as TGTGCCAGCAGTGAAGGAGACAGACAAGATGCAACTAATGAAAAACTGTTTTTT. Its protein product is CASSEGDRQDATNEKLFF. The chain joins TRBV25-1 to TRBJ1-4, with D perhaps TRBD1 (5 bases). Trimming cost V 2 bases and J 0 bases, with 16 bases left between them. The CDR3 length is 18 residues. The germline V gene has CDR1 MGHDK and CDR2 SYGVNS.

The J gene is TRBJ2-7, the V gene TRBV21-1; the tabulated D call, TRBD1, remains unverified against the DNA. TRBV21-1 constitutes a pseudogene. CDR3 length: 18 amino acids. This CDR3 reads CASSKVLAGQGNPPEQYV. CDR3 in DNA: TGTGCCAGCAGCAAAGTACTTGCGGGACAGGGTAATCCTCCCGAGCAGTACGTC.

The chain combines TRBV19 with TRBJ1-1; tentative D call: TRBD1 (5 bases). CDR1 LNHDA and CDR2 SQIVND come from the germline V gene (reference sequence). The CDR3 has 14 residues. Trimming took 1 base from V and 5 from J, leaving 11 bases between them. This CDR3 is CASSIGDLWTEAFF. The CDR3 DNA follows: TGTGCCAGTAGTATAGGGGACCTATGGACTGAAGCTTTCTTT.

The chain uses TRBV6-5 and TRBJ2-1; tentative D call: TRBD1 (6 bases). This CDR3 is 15 amino acids long. Trimming took 5 bases from V and 0 from J, leaving 11 bases between them. Germline V CDR1 and CDR2: MNHEY, SVGAGI. The CDR3 coding sequence is TGTGCCAGCAGTCCACTACAGGGCTCCTACAATGAGCAGTTCTTC. This translates into CASSPLQGSYNEQFF.

This chain links TRBV6-5 with TRBJ1-6; 7 bases map to TRBD1. The V segment lost 7 bases and the J segment 9 bases; nucleotides outside the gene matches: 12. The CDR3 extends over 15 amino acids. Looked up from germline, CDR1 is MNHEY and CDR2 is SVGAGI. The CDR3 DNA reads TGTGCCAGCATCCGCCGGGACAGAGACTCTTCACCCCTCCACTTT. This sequence encodes CASIRRDRDSSPLHF.

Worth noting for this clone: At one boundary the junction diverges from the germline segment, which might be a read error. The V and J genes are TRBV19 and TRBJ1-1, with 10 bases matching TRBD1. Germline CDR1 LNHDA, CDR2 SQIVND (reference sequence). The length of the CDR3 is 16 residues. The CDR3 here is CASRRPAGQGNSEAFF. CDR3 DNA: TGTGCCAGTAGGAGACCGGCGGGACAGGGGAACAGTGAAGCTTTCTTT.

The chain uses TRBV27 and TRBJ1-1; D is perhaps TRBD1 (5 bases). The CDR3 is made up of 15 amino acids. Germline V CDR1 and CDR2: MNHEY, SMNVEV (reference sequence). The germline V and J ends were trimmed by 2 bases and 4 bases, with 14 bases remaining between them. The CDR3 nucleotides are TGTGCCAGCAGTTTAGCCGGGGGAGCTCCCACTGAAGCTTTCTTT. It translates to CASSLAGGAPTEAFF.

This chain uses TRBV2 with TRBJ2-3; D may be TRBD1 (6 bases). The CDR3 runs 15 residues. Per the germline V gene, CDR1 is SNHLY and CDR2 is FYNNEI. V gave up 6 bases and J gave up 0 bases, with 13 bases separating them. DNA for the CDR3: TGTGCCAGCAGCCGGGACACTGGGAGCACAGATACGCAGTATTTT. Translated, it gives CASSRDTGSTDTQYF.

The chain combines TRBV5-1 with TRBJ2-1; tentatively, D is TRBD2 (6 bases). Trimming left V 0 bases short and J 4 bases short, with 11 bases between. The V gene's germline CDR1 is SGHRS and CDR2 YFSETQ. The CDR3 has 15 residues. The CDR3 bases are TGCGCCAGCAGCTTGGGGCTAGCGACGTACAATGAGCAGTTCTTC. Amino acid sequence: CASSLGLATYNEQFF.

This clone appeared a few times. The chain recombines TRBV7-8 with TRBJ2-7, with a tentative D call TRBD1 (5 bases). Looked up from germline, CDR1 is SGHVS and CDR2 is FQNEAQ. This CDR3 spans 15 amino acids. V was clipped by 1 base and J by 3 bases, with 13 bases between them. CDR3 residues: CASSLGDSQYYEQYF. CDR3 DNA sequence: TGTGCCAGCAGCTTAGGAGACAGCCAATACTACGAGCAGTACTTC.

The V gene is TRBV28, the J gene TRBJ1-6, with a tentative D call TRBD1 (5 bases). V was trimmed by 3 bases and J by 7 bases, leaving 13 bases between them. The CDR3 is 15 amino acids. Germline V gives CDR1 MDHEN, CDR2 SYDVKM. CDR3 sequence: CASSLVLGGNSPLHF. The DNA of the CDR3 is TGTGCCAGCAGTTTGGTGCTGGGGGGGAATTCACCCCTCCACTTT.

V is TRBV27 and J is TRBJ1-5; no clear D. Per germline, CDR1 MNHEY and CDR2 SMNVEV (reference sequence). V was shortened by 6 bases and J by 3 bases, with 6 bases between the two germline ends. This CDR3 has 12 residues. The CDR3 sequence: CASSHLNQPQHF. The CDR3 bases are TGTGCCAGCAGCCACCTCAATCAGCCCCAGCATTTT.

This clone was detected only a few times. The chain's CDR3 is CASRPGTGEGGYTF. CDR3 in DNA: TGTGCCAGCAGGCCCGGGACAGGGGAGGGCGGCTACACCTTC. The J gene is TRBJ1-2, the V gene TRBV21-1; no check of the table's D call, TRBD1, against the DNA was made. TRBV21-1 represents a pseudogene. The CDR3 spans 14 residues.